This T cell receptor (beta chain) was retrieved from a study of monozygotic twins with cystic fibrosis. Profiled with immunoSEQ multiplex PCR; TCRdb holds only in-frame clones, not every one. The sample comprises 20,000 to 30,000 clones, approximately 96% of which are singletons, and around 3% rests with the top ten. The ends were cut back, 0 bases at V and 6 bases at J, with 9 bases in the middle. Germline V gene data show CDR1 as KGHSH and CDR2 as LQKENI. This CDR3 spans 14 amino acids. Material: blood. This sequence originates from a girl aged 2 to 9 with cystic fibrosis. This chain links TRBV18 with TRBJ2-1, with D maybe TRBD1 (6 bases). CDR3 sequence: CASSPPEGGNEQFF. The CDR3 bases are TGTGCCAGCTCACCACCGGAAGGGGGCAATGAGCAGTTCTTC.